Listed below are T cell receptor beta chains from one sample, sequenced in a study of blood T cell repertoires in COVID-19. Clones were read by immunoSEQ multiplex PCR, and TCRdb kept only the in-frame ones, dropping some. The table has roughly 110,000 clones, about 89% seen once. Specimen: peripheral blood. These receptors all stem from a woman aged 25 to 39 with acute or convalescent COVID-19. The CDR3 runs from the conserved cysteine through the conserved F or W. The order of the fields is V gene, CDR3 protein.

TRBV18 CASSPGPGSTGELFF
TRBV7-6 CASSFGQGGDEKLFF
TRBV18 CASSPSSGGGTYEQYF
TRBV7-2 CASSLAGPATNEKLFF
TRBV9 CASSVGPSGRTYEQYF
TRBV5-8 CASSLGQGQNNEQFF
TRBV6-1 CASSDGARGYTF
TRBV4-2 CASSPAGAQPSDGYTF
TRBV19 CASSIGGADYGYTF
TRBV15 CATSSPLAHNQPQHF
TRBV3-1/TRBV3-2 CASSQGYRGRLGFFGYTF
TRBV7-2 CASSLGGARTETQYF
TRBV21-1 CARDTGGEQYF
TRBV2 CASRRRTGEAQPQHF
TRBV6-4 CASRAKRDRAYNEQFF
TRBV11-1 CASSLLGGGRQETQYF
TRBV27 CASGPLDRASTDTQYF
TRBV27 CASSPSGAGGRREQFF
TRBV16 CASSQSLVMNTEAFF
TRBV9 CASSVAANYGYTF
TRBV4-2 CASSQLSETAHYGYTF
TRBV28 CASRTPTGNNQPQHF
TRBV18 CASSPLGRGYGYTF
TRBV11-2 CASSPFEGGPDTQYF
TRBV29-1 CSVETQGNTIYF
TRBV4-2 CASSQASGRVGNEQFF
TRBV30 CAWKTEGVSTRGYTF
TRBV28 CASYLASGNTIYF
TRBV16 CASSQSPGVYGYTF
TRBV27 CASRPHRGPDYGYTF
TRBV7-2 CASSFGLVDTGELFF
TRBV11-2 CASSLNRGSVNEKLFF
TRBV9 CASSVEGQGPPLNTEAFF
TRBV5-1 CASSAGSSYEQYF
TRBV6-5 CASSYSTGGETQYF
TRBV2 CASSAQGWTGRTSNYGYTF
TRBV11-3 CASSLYSLGANVLTF
TRBV11-2 CASSSTSQGNTEAFF
TRBV5-4 CASSPRLAGGETQYF
TRBV28 CATGRLAASYEQYF
TRBV7-9 CASSLGGTNTGDIQYF
TRBV6-5 CASSTGIGTEAFF
TRBV7-9 CASREGTTGELFF
TRBV19 CASRAGIITEAFF
TRBV6-4 CASSDSPGGNELQFF
TRBV7-2 CASSLAPRTMYNEQFF
TRBV6-6 CASRPGTGGNQPQHF
TRBV10-1 CASSSDSLGEQYF
TRBV18 CASSAQGVSDQPQHF
TRBV3-1/TRBV3-2 CASSQGQGSGNTIYF
TRBV5-6 CASSQTALNTEAFF
TRBV7-2 CASSLGIRYDEQYF
TRBV13 CASSPKLAGAYNEQFF
TRBV5-6 CASSLKGWSTGELFF
TRBV3-1/TRBV3-2 CASSQVLLGTPGNTIYF